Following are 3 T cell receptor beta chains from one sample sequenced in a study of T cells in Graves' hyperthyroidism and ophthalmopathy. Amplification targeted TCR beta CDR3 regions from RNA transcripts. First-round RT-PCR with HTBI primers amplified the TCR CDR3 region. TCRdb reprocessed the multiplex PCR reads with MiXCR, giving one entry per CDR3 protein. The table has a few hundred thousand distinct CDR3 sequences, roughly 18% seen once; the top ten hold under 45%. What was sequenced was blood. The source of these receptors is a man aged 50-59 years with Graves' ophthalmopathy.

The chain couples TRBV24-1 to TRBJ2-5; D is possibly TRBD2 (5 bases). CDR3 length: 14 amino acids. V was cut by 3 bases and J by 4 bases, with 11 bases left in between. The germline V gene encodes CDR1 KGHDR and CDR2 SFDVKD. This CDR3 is CATSDPGRGETQYF. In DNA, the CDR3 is TGTGCCACCAGTGATCCTGGACGGGGAGAGACCCAGTACTTC.

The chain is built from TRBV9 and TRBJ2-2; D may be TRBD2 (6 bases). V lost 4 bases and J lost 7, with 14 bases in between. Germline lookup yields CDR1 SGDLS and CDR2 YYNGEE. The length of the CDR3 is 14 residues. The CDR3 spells CASSLSIGGGELFF. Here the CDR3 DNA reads TGTGCCAGCAGCCTCTCAATCGGGGGCGGGGAGCTGTTTTTT.

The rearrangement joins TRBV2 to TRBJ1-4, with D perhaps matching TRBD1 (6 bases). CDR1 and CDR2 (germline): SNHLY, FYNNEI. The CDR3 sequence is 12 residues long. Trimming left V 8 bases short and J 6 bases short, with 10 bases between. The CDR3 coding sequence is TGTGCCAGCGGGGGCACGGATGAAAAACTGTTTTTT. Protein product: CASGGTDEKLFF. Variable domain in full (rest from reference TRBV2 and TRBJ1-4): EPEVTQTPSHQVTQMGQEVILRCVPISNHLYFYWYRQILGQKVEFLVSFYNNEISEKSEIFDDQFSVERPDGSNFTLKIRSTKLEDSAMYFCASGGTDEKLFFGSGTQLSVL.